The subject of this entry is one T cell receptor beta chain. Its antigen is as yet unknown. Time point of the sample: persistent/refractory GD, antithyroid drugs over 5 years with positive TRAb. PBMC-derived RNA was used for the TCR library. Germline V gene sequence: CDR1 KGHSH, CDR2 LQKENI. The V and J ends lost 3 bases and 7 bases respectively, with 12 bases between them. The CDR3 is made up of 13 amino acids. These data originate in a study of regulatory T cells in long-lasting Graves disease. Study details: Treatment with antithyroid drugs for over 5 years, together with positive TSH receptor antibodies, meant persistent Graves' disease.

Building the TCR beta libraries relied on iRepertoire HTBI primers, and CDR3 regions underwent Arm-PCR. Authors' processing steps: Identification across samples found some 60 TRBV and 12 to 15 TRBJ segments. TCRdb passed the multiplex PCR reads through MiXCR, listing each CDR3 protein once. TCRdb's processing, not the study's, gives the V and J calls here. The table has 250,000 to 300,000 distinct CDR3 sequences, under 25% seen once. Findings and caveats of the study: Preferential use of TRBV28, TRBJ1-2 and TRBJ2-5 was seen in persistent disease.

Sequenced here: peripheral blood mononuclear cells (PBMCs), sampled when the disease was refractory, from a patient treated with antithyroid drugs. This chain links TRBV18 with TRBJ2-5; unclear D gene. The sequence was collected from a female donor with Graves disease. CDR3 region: CASSPRLEGTQYF. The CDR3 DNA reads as TGTGCCAGCTCACCTAGACTCGAAGGGACCCAGTACTTC. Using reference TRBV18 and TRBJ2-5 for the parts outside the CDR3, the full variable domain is NAGVMQNPRHLVRRRGQEARLRCSPMKGHSHVYWYRQLPEEGLKFMVYLQKENIIDESGMPKERFSAEFPKEGPSILRIQQVVRGDSAAYFCASSPRLEGTQYFGPGTRLLVL.